This T cell receptor beta chain is drawn from a study of blood T cell repertoires in COVID-19. Study overall: PBMCs, B-cell-depleted T cells, or T cells were the source of the cDNA or gDNA that made up the material.

Germline trimming cut 0 bases from V and 2 bases from J; bases unmatched to any gene: 2. This CDR3 comprises 15 residues. Germline CDR1 and CDR2: KGHSH and LQKENI. Authors' data handling: By means of reference gene primer amplification, nucleated cell counts were estimated. Only in-frame clones appear in the TCRdb table, and some are missing; sequencing was by immunoSEQ multiplex PCR. V, J and clone size reflect that table, while D and trimming were determined from the DNA. The sample holds about 66,000 clones; 85% to 90% are singletons and the top ten take approximately 1.5%. The receptor was isolated from a man aged 55 to 69 with acute or convalescent COVID-19. The sequenced material came from peripheral blood. The chain recombines TRBV18 with TRBJ2-7, with 9 bases matching TRBD2. As DNA, the CDR3 is TGTGCCAGCTCACCACCTTCTAGCGGGGCCTACGAGCAGTACTTC. It is translated as CASSPPSSGAYEQYF.